This T cell receptor (beta chain) was observed in a study of OX40 agonist ivuxolimab in advanced cancers. Overall study context: Three patients responded partially, comprising one with hepatocellular carcinoma and two with cutaneous melanoma.

This clone was picked up a small number of times. No antigen is known for it. Whole-study results and caveats: Within 6 weeks, CD4+ and CD8+ blood T cells expanded clonally at 0.1 to 3.0 mg/kg. At 0.1-3.0 mg/kg, partial responders had clonal expansion among the lowest observed.

Libraries were prepared by immunoSEQ multiplex PCR; TCRdb keeps only in-frame clonotypes and omits some of them. Here the sample spans some 83,000 clones, approximately 83% being singletons. Sequenced material: CD4+ or CD8+ T cells sorted from blood, taken in a trial of the OX40 agonist ivuxolimab. The TCR originated in an adult with an advanced solid tumor such as melanoma, head and neck, liver or kidney cancer.

CDR3 nucleotides: TGTGCCAGCAGTTACTCGTTAGGGCGGGGGAAAGCCGAAGCTTTCTTT. This codes for CASSYSLGRGKAEAFF. This chain uses TRBV6-5 with TRBJ1-1, with a tentative D call TRBD1 (5 bases). Germline V lookup: CDR1 MNHEY, CDR2 SVGAGI. V was clipped by 0 bases and J by 8 bases, with 19 bases between them. The length of the CDR3 is 16 residues.